This is a list of T cell receptor beta chains from one sample in a study of blood T cells in healthy people across ages. TCRdb re-analysed the 5' RACE reads in MiXCR, keeping a single row per CDR3 protein. The data show around 580,000 distinct CDR3 sequences, under 55% seen once. Sequencing was carried out using blood. Receptor source: an elderly man in good health. Both conserved end residues are part of each CDR3. A D gene is named only where the DNA matches it firmly. The listing skips clone size in some rows; elsewhere it reads once, few, many or a size class.

V,D,J,size,CDR3
TRBV9,NA,TRBJ1-4,NA,CASSLATNEKLFF
TRBV29-1,NA,TRBJ1-3,NA,CSVFSAGNTIYF
TRBV6-2/TRBV6-3,NA,TRBJ2-7,NA,CASSYSAASSYEQYF
TRBV7-9,NA,TRBJ2-7,few,CASSAVWTGSSYEQYF
TRBV7-2,TRBD2,NA,few,CASSGAGVLEQYF
TRBV19,NA,TRBJ2-3,NA,CASFNGDTQYF
TRBV4-1,NA,TRBJ2-7,NA,CASSQEVSGDEEYF
TRBV12-3/TRBV12-4,NA,TRBJ2-1,NA,CASSFGLYEQFF
TRBV29-1,TRBD2,TRBJ2-7,NA,CSVEDPLADYEQYF
TRBV6-2/TRBV6-3,NA,TRBJ2-3,NA,CASSYPGLRSTDTQYF
TRBV4-3,TRBD2,TRBJ2-3,few,CASSQPRASGADTQYF
TRBV21-1,NA,NA,few,CASSKDEQYF
TRBV20-1,NA,TRBJ2-1,NA,CSAPSPKDGSNEQFF
TRBV5-1,TRBD1,TRBJ1-3,NA,CASSPGQGAFGNTIYF
TRBV24-1,TRBD2,TRBJ2-1,NA,CATRPISTSGRPGYNEQFF
TRBV4-1,NA,TRBJ1-2,NA,CASSQGGQVGGYTF
TRBV13,TRBD1,TRBJ2-6,NA,CASSFGQGSGANVLTF
TRBV6-2/TRBV6-3,TRBD2,TRBJ2-7,NA,CASSKGLAGVYEQYF
TRBV24-1,TRBD2,TRBJ2-3,few,CATSAGLAVPSSTDTQYF
TRBV7-2,TRBD1,TRBJ2-4,few,CASKRTGQNIQYF
TRBV27,NA,TRBJ2-7,NA,CARDSRSVYEQYF
TRBV7-3,TRBD2,TRBJ2-1,few,CASSPRGSANGEQFF
TRBV4-2,TRBD1,TRBJ2-5,few,CASSQARQGVFQETQYF
TRBV20-1,TRBD2,TRBJ2-1,NA,CSALVSGGTLVEQFF
TRBV12-3/TRBV12-4,TRBD1,TRBJ2-3,few,CASTPWTGSTDTQYF
TRBV29-1,TRBD2,TRBJ2-3,NA,CSVDRIAGQSTDTQYF
TRBV5-6,TRBD1,TRBJ2-4,NA,CASSGPGQTKNIQYF
TRBV3-1,NA,TRBJ2-7,many,CASSRGYEQYF
TRBV10-3,TRBD1,TRBJ1-1,few,CAVRDRNTEAFF
TRBV24-1,TRBD1,TRBJ2-1,many,CATSGTGHNEQFF